This is a list of T cell receptor beta chains from one sample in a study of CD8 T cells in ankylosing spondylitis. TCRdb re-called the 5' RACE reads with MiXCR, one entry per CDR3 protein. This repertoire shows 200,000 to 300,000 distinct CDR3 sequences, approximately 9% found once; its top ten account for approximately 7%. Specimen: blood, either unsorted or a sorted T cell fraction (not recorded which). These TCRs come from a male donor with ankylosing spondylitis or in good health (not recorded which). CDR3s include the opening cysteine and the closing phenylalanine or tryptophan. The D gene is left open where the match is weak.

v_gene,d_gene,j_gene,CDR3aa
TRBV30,TRBD1,TRBJ1-1,CAWRSGQGSTEAFF
TRBV20-1,NA,TRBJ2-5,CSARVSSTQETQYF
TRBV11-2,NA,TRBJ2-3,CASSPRGGGDTQYF
TRBV5-5,NA,TRBJ1-5,CASSLVSPYRDINQPQHF
TRBV29-1,NA,TRBJ2-1,CSVDPSVSSYNEQFF
TRBV12-3/TRBV12-4,NA,TRBJ2-7,CASSISPHEQYF
TRBV20-1,TRBD1,TRBJ2-5,CSARAGQEQETQYF
TRBV19,NA,TRBJ2-7,CASSDLEAYEQYF
TRBV12-3/TRBV12-4,NA,TRBJ2-4,CASSLTRGAKNIQYF
TRBV7-9,TRBD1,TRBJ2-5,CASSLDRDRETQYF
TRBV10-1,NA,TRBJ2-1,CASSEPGRHEQFF
TRBV29-1,NA,TRBJ1-2,CSVERPLNYGYTF
TRBV6-1,NA,TRBJ1-3,CASSPRRTQGNTIYF
TRBV29-1,TRBD1,TRBJ1-1,CSVDGGTGGTEAFF
TRBV7-8,TRBD1,TRBJ1-2,CASSLQGASYGYTF
TRBV9,NA,TRBJ2-7,CASSVGVESSEQYF
TRBV30,TRBD1,TRBJ2-3,CAWSVISGGKNTQYF
TRBV5-1,NA,TRBJ1-1,CASSQGQPGTEAFF
TRBV10-3,TRBD1,TRBJ2-7,CAISEGRDRGSYEQYF
TRBV11-2,NA,TRBJ2-3,CASSLETTTDTQYF
TRBV5-1,NA,TRBJ1-1,CASSSTLNTEAFF
TRBV18,TRBD1,TRBJ2-5,CASSYGTEGTQYF
TRBV7-2,TRBD1,TRBJ2-7,CASSDRDRPYEQYF